Below are 22 T cell receptor beta chains sequenced from a single sample in a study of chronic HIV infection and antiretroviral therapy. Via MiXCR, TCRdb re-called the 5' RACE reads, giving one row per CDR3 protein. Of under 55,000 distinct CDR3 sequences in the sample, approximately 19% are singletons; the top ten hold approximately 3%. The sample taken for sequencing was peripheral blood. The receptors stem from an adult who had HIV and had not received antiretroviral therapy, or was an uninfected healthy control (not recorded which).

The V and J genes are TRBV7-2 and TRBJ2-1; D is undetermined. This CDR3 is 14 amino acids long. Trimming stripped 4 bases from V and 9 bases from J, with 16 bases between. Germline V CDR1 and CDR2: SGHTA, FQGNSA. In nucleotides, the CDR3 is TGTGCCAGCAGCTCAGGACCCCCTTGGGGTGAGCAGTTCTTC. It is translated as CASSSGPPWGEQFF.

This clonotype was counted a few times. The rearrangement links TRBV28 to TRBJ2-7; 11 nucleotides match TRBD2. The CDR3 is 15 residues long. Looked up from germline, CDR1 is MDHEN and CDR2 is SYDVKM. V trimming: 5 bases; J trimming: 7 bases; junction bases outside the gene matches: 10. This chain's CDR3 is CASSRLSGRADEQYF. The CDR3 nucleotides read TGTGCCAGCAGTCGTCTTAGCGGGAGGGCGGATGAGCAGTACTTC.

V and J are TRBV29-1 and TRBJ1-2, with TRBD1 matching over 11 bases. The CDR3 consists of 14 residues. Germline CDR1 SQVTM, CDR2 ANQGSEA. The V gene end was trimmed by 6 bases and the J gene end by 0 bases; junction bases not matched to a gene: 3. CDR3 protein: CSVPGQGANYGYTF. In DNA, the CDR3 is TGCAGCGTCCCGGGACAGGGGGCTAACTATGGCTACACCTTC.

This clonotype was seen more than once but under ten times. This chain connects TRBV6-5 to TRBJ2-3; D is unresolved. In germline, CDR1 is MNHEY, CDR2 SVGAGI. CDR3 length: 15 amino acids. V lost 2 bases and J 0 bases, leaving 9 bases between the germline ends. CDR3 sequence reads: CASSYGVTSTDTQYF. The CDR3, as DNA: TGTGCCAGCAGTTACGGGGTTACTAGCACAGATACGCAGTATTTT.

This clonotype was observed a few times. The chain combines TRBV6-5 with TRBJ2-5, with TRBD2 identical over 11 bases. CDR1 and CDR2 from the germline V gene are MNHEY and SVGAGI. This CDR3 contains 15 residues. After removal of 6 bases from V and 4 bases from J, the junction contained 7 bases not matched to a gene. For the CDR3, the DNA is TGTGCCAGCAGCCGAACTAGCGGGAGCGGAGAGACCCAGTACTTC. Protein: CASSRTSGSGETQYF.

This clonotype has just a few counts. The chain employs TRBV4-2 and TRBJ2-3, with D perhaps TRBD1 or TRBD2 (7 bases each). There are 19 residues in the CDR3. Germline CDR1 is LGHNA and CDR2 is YNFKEQ. Deletions cut 0 bases from V and 2 bases from J, with 21 bases between. The CDR3 DNA is TGTGCCAGCAGCCAAGATGCGGTCGGGGAGGGGGCCGTCACAGATACGCAGTATTTT. Its protein product is CASSQDAVGEGAVTDTQYF.

The chain couples TRBV7-2 to TRBJ1-2, with unresolved D. Germline V lookup: CDR1 SGHTA, CDR2 FQGNSA. CDR3 length: 14 residues. Trimming took off 4 bases at V and 7 bases at J, with 16 bases between the two ends. The CDR3 is CASSSTAHLTGYTF. The DNA for the CDR3 is TGTGCCAGCAGCTCCACGGCCCATTTGACTGGCTACACCTTC.

The J gene is TRBJ1-2, the V gene TRBV10-2; D call uncertain. The CDR3 loop spans 14 amino acids. Germline loops: CDR1 WSHSY, CDR2 SAAADI. Trimming took off 0 bases at V and 4 bases at J, with 9 bases between the two ends. CDR3 sequence (DNA): TGCGCCAGCAGTGAGTCGCGATGGACCTATGGCTACACCTTC. This sequence encodes CASSESRWTYGYTF.

A few counts support this clonotype. The V gene is TRBV28, the J gene TRBJ1-6, with a tentative D call TRBD1 (5 bases). The V gene's germline CDR1 is MDHEN and CDR2 SYDVKM. The V and J ends lost 2 bases and 9 bases respectively, with 17 bases between them. CDR3 length: 16 residues. For the CDR3, the DNA is TGTGCCAGCAGTTTACCTCGCGGGACGGCCGGTTCACCCCTCCACTTT. Translated: CASSLPRGTAGSPLHF. Full variable domain (missing parts from reference TRBV28 and TRBJ1-6): DVKVTQSSRYLVKRTGEKVFLECVQDMDHENMFWYRQDPGLGLRLIYFSYDVKMKEKGDIPEGYSVSREKKERFSLILESASTNQTSMYLCASSLPRGTAGSPLHFGNGTRLTVT.

This clonotype occurred a few times. This chain uses TRBV27 with TRBJ1-2; D gene uncertain. The CDR3 loop spans 13 amino acids. Germline CDR1 and CDR2: MNHEY and SMNVEV (reference sequence). Trimming removed 3 bases at V and 3 bases at J, with 8 bases between. As DNA, the CDR3 is TGTGCCAGCAGTTTGTCTTTCGACTATGGCTACACCTTC. Its translation is CASSLSFDYGYTF.

This clonotype occurred a few times. The chain links TRBV28 to TRBJ2-3; 12 nucleotides agree with TRBD1. There are 15 residues in the CDR3. The J segment lost 4 bases and the V segment lost 6 bases, leaving 5 bases of the junction unmatched. Germline lookup yields CDR1 MDHEN and CDR2 SYDVKM. The CDR3 sequence is CASRTGTGGADTQYF. The CDR3 coding sequence is TGTGCCAGCAGAACCGGGACAGGGGGCGCAGATACGCAGTATTTT. Full variable domain (remainder filled in from reference TRBV28 and TRBJ2-3): DVKVTQSSRYLVKRTGEKVFLECVQDMDHENMFWYRQDPGLGLRLIYFSYDVKMKEKGDIPEGYSVSREKKERFSLILESASTNQTSMYLCASRTGTGGADTQYFGPGTRLTVL.

The V and J genes are TRBV28 and TRBJ2-7; weak D call: TRBD1 (6 bases). Germline V gene lookup returns CDR1 MDHEN and CDR2 SYDVKM. V dropped 7 bases and J dropped 2 bases, with 18 bases sitting between them. This CDR3 region has 15 residues. CDR3 sequence reads: CASKPGTRDTYEQYF. The CDR3 nucleotides read TGTGCCAGCAAACCCGGGACACGTGATACCTACGAGCAGTACTTC.

The chain links TRBV5-6 to TRBJ1-1, with D possibly matching TRBD1 (5 bases). Trimming cost V 4 bases and J 1 base, with 14 bases left between them. Looked up from germline, CDR1 is SGHDT and CDR2 is YYEEEE. This CDR3 has 15 residues. The CDR3 loop reads CASSRVPTGNTEAFF. The DNA of the CDR3 is TGTGCCAGCAGCCGGGTTCCCACAGGGAACACTGAAGCTTTCTTT.

Only a few counts were recorded for this clonotype. The chain combines TRBV7-9 with TRBJ2-7; 8 nucleotides line up with TRBD2. The CDR3 is 13 residues long. J gave up 5 bases and V 6 bases, and 6 bases lay outside the gene matches. Germline V gene lookup returns CDR1 SEHNR and CDR2 FQNEAQ (reference sequence). The CDR3 bases are TGTGCCAGCAGTACGGGGGGGGCCCACGAGCAGTACTTC. Translated: CASSTGGAHEQYF.

This clonotype has a count of ten or more. The chain uses TRBV5-1 and TRBJ2-1, with D tentatively TRBD1 (6 bases). The V and J ends lost 4 bases and 5 bases respectively, with 10 bases between them. Germline V gene sequence: CDR1 SGHRS, CDR2 YFSETQ. The CDR3 is 13 residues long. CDR3 loop: CASSTGQHNEQFF. The CDR3 DNA reads TGCGCCAGCAGCACTGGACAGCACAATGAGCAGTTCTTC. The full variable domain, in which reference TRBV5-1 and TRBJ2-1 provide the parts outside the CDR3, is KAGVTQTPRYLIKTRGQQVTLSCSPISGHRSVSWYQQTPGQGLQFLFEYFSETQRNKGNFPGRFSGRQFSNSRSEMNVSTLELGDSALYLCASSTGQHNEQFFGPGTRLTVL.

A few counts support this clonotype. The rearrangement links TRBV9 to TRBJ2-3, with D maybe TRBD2 (6 bases). The CDR3 contains 16 residues. CDR1 is SGDLS and CDR2 is YYNGEE in the germline V gene. V gave up 4 bases and J gave up 0 bases, with 15 bases separating them. The CDR3 bases are TGTGCCAGCAGCCCTTCAGGTGGGACTAGCACAGATACGCAGTATTTT. It encodes CASSPSGGTSTDTQYF.

The gene calls are TRBV28 and TRBJ1-5, with TRBD1 identical over 8 bases. There are 12 residues in the CDR3. Germline trimming cut 6 bases from V and 7 bases from J; bases unmatched to any gene: 2. Per germline, CDR1 MDHEN and CDR2 SYDVKM. The CDR3 sequence is CASRDRVQPQHF. As DNA, the CDR3 is TGTGCCAGCAGGGACAGGGTCCAGCCCCAGCATTTT.

The CDR3 nucleotides read TGTGCCAGCAGAGGAAGTTCCGGGGTTAGCAAGTACGAGCAGTACTTC. Amino acid sequence: CASRGSSGVSKYEQYF. This chain connects TRBV28 to TRBJ2-7, with a weak D call TRBD2 (5 bases). Trimming stripped 6 bases from V and 4 bases from J, with 22 bases between. This CDR3 region has 16 residues. Germline V gene lookup returns CDR1 MDHEN and CDR2 SYDVKM. Together with reference TRBV28 and TRBJ2-7, the CDR3 gives the full variable domain: DVKVTQSSRYLVKRTGEKVFLECVQDMDHENMFWYRQDPGLGLRLIYFSYDVKMKEKGDIPEGYSVSREKKERFSLILESASTNQTSMYLCASRGSSGVSKYEQYFGPGTRLTVT.

This clonotype was seen a handful of times. The CDR3 region is CASTPSSPGLPSYNEQFF. The CDR3 bases are TGTGCCAGCACTCCCTCATCCCCAGGGCTTCCCTCCTACAATGAGCAGTTCTTC. This chain connects TRBV28 to TRBJ2-1; possible D gene TRBD1, 5 bases. There are 18 residues in the CDR3. Germline V lookup: CDR1 MDHEN, CDR2 SYDVKM. Trimming removed 7 bases at V and 0 bases at J, with 22 bases between.

In its sample, this clonotype was seen a few times. The rearrangement joins TRBV28 to TRBJ2-5; the D gene could be TRBD1 or TRBD2 (6 bases each). Germline values: CDR1 MDHEN, CDR2 SYDVKM. The CDR3 has 15 amino acids. Trimming removed 3 bases at V and 10 bases at J, with 21 bases between. The CDR3 DNA is TGTGCCAGCAGTTTGGGGGGCGGAAGGGGACGACTCCAGTACTTC. This codes for CASSLGGGRGRLQYF.

The chain is built from TRBV9 and TRBJ1-1; tentatively, D is TRBD1 (5 bases). Trimming removed 3 bases from V and 2 bases from J, with 14 bases in between. There are 15 residues in the CDR3. Germline assignment: CDR1 SGDLS and CDR2 YYNGEE. CDR3 DNA sequence: TGTGCCAGCAGCGAGGCCCCAACAGGAAACACTGAAGCTTTCTTT. Amino acids: CASSEAPTGNTEAFF.

The V and J genes are TRBV27 and TRBJ2-5; 7 bases map to TRBD2. The CDR3 loop spans 15 amino acids. CDR1 is MNHEY and CDR2 is SMNVEV in the germline V gene (reference sequence). Germline trimming cut 3 bases from V and 4 bases from J; bases unmatched to any gene: 8. The CDR3 loop is CASSLGAGAGETQYF. The CDR3 bases are TGTGCCAGCAGTTTGGGTGCGGGAGCAGGAGAGACCCAGTACTTC.